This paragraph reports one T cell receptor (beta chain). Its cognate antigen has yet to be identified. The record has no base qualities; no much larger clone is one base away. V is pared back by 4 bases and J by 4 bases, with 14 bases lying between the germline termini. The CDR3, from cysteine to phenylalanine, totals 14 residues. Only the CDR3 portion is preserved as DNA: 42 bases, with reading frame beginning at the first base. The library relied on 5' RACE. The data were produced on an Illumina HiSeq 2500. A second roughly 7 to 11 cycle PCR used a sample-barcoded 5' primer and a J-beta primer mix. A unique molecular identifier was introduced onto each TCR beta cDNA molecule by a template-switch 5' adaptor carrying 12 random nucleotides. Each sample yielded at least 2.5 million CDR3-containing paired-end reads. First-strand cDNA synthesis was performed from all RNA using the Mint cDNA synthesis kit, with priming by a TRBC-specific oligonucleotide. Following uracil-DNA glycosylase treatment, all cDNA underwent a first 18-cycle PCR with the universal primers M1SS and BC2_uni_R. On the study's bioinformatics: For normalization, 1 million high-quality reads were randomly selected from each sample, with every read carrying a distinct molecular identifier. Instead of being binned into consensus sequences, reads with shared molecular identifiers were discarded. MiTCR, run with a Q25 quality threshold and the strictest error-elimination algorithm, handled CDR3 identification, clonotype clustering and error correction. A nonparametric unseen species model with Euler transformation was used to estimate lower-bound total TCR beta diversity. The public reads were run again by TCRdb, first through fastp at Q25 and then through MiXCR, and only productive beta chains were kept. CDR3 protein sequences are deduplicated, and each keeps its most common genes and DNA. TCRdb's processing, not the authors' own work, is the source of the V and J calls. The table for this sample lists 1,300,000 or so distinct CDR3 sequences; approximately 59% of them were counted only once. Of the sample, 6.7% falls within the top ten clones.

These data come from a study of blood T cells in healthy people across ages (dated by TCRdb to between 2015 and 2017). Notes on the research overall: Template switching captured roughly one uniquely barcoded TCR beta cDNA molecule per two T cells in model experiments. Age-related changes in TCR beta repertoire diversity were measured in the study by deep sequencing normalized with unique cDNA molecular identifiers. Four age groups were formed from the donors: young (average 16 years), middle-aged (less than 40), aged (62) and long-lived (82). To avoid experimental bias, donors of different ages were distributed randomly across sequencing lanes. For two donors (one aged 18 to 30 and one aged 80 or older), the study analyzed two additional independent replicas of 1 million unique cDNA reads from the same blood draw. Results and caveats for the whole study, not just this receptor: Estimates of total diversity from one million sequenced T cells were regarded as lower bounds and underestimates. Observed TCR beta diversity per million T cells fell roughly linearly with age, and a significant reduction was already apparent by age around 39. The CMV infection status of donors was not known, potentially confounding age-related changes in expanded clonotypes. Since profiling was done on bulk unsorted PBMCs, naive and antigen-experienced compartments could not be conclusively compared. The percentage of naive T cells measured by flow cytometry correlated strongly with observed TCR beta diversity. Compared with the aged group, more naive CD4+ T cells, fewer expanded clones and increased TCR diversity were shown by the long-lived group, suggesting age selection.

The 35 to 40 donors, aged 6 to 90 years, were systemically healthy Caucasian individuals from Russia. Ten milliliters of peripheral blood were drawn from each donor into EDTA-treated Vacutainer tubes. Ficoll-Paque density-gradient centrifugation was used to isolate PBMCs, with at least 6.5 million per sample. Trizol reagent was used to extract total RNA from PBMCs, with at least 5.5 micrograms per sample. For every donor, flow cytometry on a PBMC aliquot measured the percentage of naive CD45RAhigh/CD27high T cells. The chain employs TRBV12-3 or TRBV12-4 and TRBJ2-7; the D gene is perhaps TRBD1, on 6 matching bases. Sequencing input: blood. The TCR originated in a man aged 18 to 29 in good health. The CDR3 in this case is CASSSGTNPYEQYF. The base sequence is TGTGCCAGCAGTTCCGGGACAAACCCTTACGAGCAGTACTTC.